The clone carrying this T cell receptor beta chain was observed a handful of times. The antigen is undetermined. The V segment lost 2 bases and the J segment 8 bases; nucleotides outside the gene matches: 10. Per germline, CDR1 SGDLS and CDR2 YYNGEE. The CDR3 runs to 15 residues. The entry originates in a study of beta chain features in type 1 diabetes. Whole-study results and caveats: People with Type 1 diabetes carried modestly yet significantly shorter TCRB CDR3s in all four CD4+ subsets.

Since all of the isolated RNA was reverse transcribed, expressed TCRB transcripts were what got sequenced. Sequenced by immunoSEQ multiplex PCR; TCRdb stores in-frame clones only, minus some. The table has fewer than 300,000 clones, roughly 21% seen once. Naive, central memory, regulatory and stem cell-like memory cells within the CD4+ compartment were sorted using CD45RO/CCR7/CD25/CD127/CD95/CD27. The V call is TRBV9, the J call TRBJ1-2, with TRBD1 matching 9 bases. The sample comprised naive CD4+ T cells from blood. The TCR sequence derives from a woman aged 40 to 50 with type 1 diabetes. CDR3 sequence reads: CASSVRDREVGGYTF. DNA for the CDR3: TGTGCCAGCAGCGTCCGGGACAGGGAAGTGGGAGGCTACACCTTC.